The 10 T cell receptor beta chains below all came from one sample that was sequenced in a study of CD8 T cells in Susac syndrome. RNA totalling about 0.5 to 1 ug underwent reverse transcription with random hexamers. Via MiXCR, TCRdb re-called the immunoSEQ multiplex PCR reads, giving one row per CDR3 protein. In the table there are around 300,000 distinct CDR3 sequences, 90% to 95% of which are singletons. The sample consisted of CD4+ T cells from PBMCs. The receptor source for this set is a human donor with multiple sclerosis.

The chain employs TRBV4-2 and TRBJ2-1; 9 positions agree with TRBD2. The germline CDR1 and CDR2 sequences are LGHNA and YNFKEQ. Germline trimming cut 1 base from V and 10 bases from J; bases unmatched to any gene: 8. The length of the CDR3 is 15 residues. DNA for the CDR3: TGTGCCAGCAGCCAAGTGCGGGGGGGCCATGGAGAGCAGTTCTTC. Translated, it gives CASSQVRGGHGEQFF.

The rearrangement links TRBV20-1 to TRBJ2-7; 11 positions match TRBD2. Germline CDR1 is DFQATT and CDR2 is SNEGSKA (reference sequence). The length of the CDR3 is 15 residues. Trimming removed 4 bases from V and 6 bases from J; junction bases left unmatched: 11. The CDR3 is CSAKSSSGRAVEQYF. CDR3 coding DNA: TGCAGTGCTAAATCTAGTAGCGGGAGGGCCGTCGAGCAGTACTTC.

As regards this clonotype: Sequence at one end of the junction differs from germline and may be a read error. The CDR3 DNA sequence: TGTGCCAGCGGTGAACTTTGGACTGAAGCTTTCTTT. As protein: CASGELWTEAFF. This chain connects TRBV2 to TRBJ1-1, with no clear D. There are 12 residues in the CDR3. Germline assignment: CDR1 SNHLY and CDR2 FYNNEI.

The rearrangement uses TRBV5-1 and TRBJ2-5; D is perhaps TRBD1 or TRBD2 (5 bases each). CDR1 SGHRS and CDR2 YFSETQ come from the germline V gene. This CDR3 spans 15 amino acids. The V gene lost 5 bases and the J gene lost 2 bases, with 16 bases spanning the gap. Here the CDR3 reads CASSEGRGWQETQYF. CDR3 nucleotide sequence: TGCGCCAGCAGTGAGGGACGGGGTTGGCAAGAGACCCAGTACTTC. Looking up the rest from reference TRBV5-1 and TRBJ2-5 gives the full variable domain: KAGVTQTPRYLIKTRGQQVTLSCSPISGHRSVSWYQQTPGQGLQFLFEYFSETQRNKGNFPGRFSGRQFSNSRSEMNVSTLELGDSALYLCASSEGRGWQETQYFGPGTRLLVL.

The chain is built from TRBV7-9 and TRBJ2-5, with D uncertain. The V gene's germline CDR1 is SEHNR and CDR2 FQNEAQ (reference sequence). The CDR3 consists of 13 residues. Trimming removed 8 bases at V and 1 base at J, with 11 bases between. The CDR3 protein is CASQTEIQETQYF. CDR3 sequence (DNA): TGTGCCAGCCAAACCGAGATCCAAGAGACCCAGTACTTC.

CDR3 amino acids: CASSVNLDTQYF. Written as DNA, the CDR3 is TGTGCCAGCAGCGTAAACTTGGATACGCAGTATTTT. The rearrangement links TRBV5-4 to TRBJ2-3; no definite D call. From germline, CDR1 is SGHNT and CDR2 YYREEE (reference sequence). The germline V and J ends were trimmed by 4 bases and 6 bases, with 9 bases remaining between them. The CDR3 contains 12 residues.

The chain is built from TRBV29-1 and TRBJ2-1; TRBD1 matches 7 bases. Germline V gives CDR1 SQVTM, CDR2 ANQGSEA. After removal of 3 bases from V and 9 bases from J, the junction contained 8 bases not matched to a gene. The CDR3 totals 13 residues. For the CDR3, the DNA is TGCAGCGTTGATTCGTCAGGGGGTGGTGAGCAGTTCTTC. Its protein is CSVDSSGGGEQFF.

The chain recombines TRBV20-1 with TRBJ2-1; tentative D call: TRBD2 (6 bases). Germline V gene data show CDR1 as DFQATT and CDR2 as SNEGSKA (reference sequence). Trimming removed 5 bases from V and 4 bases from J, with 18 bases in between. This CDR3 region has 15 residues. As DNA, the CDR3 is TGCAGTGCTGAAACCGGGACTCCGAGGTACAATGAGCAGTTCTTC. It specifies CSAETGTPRYNEQFF.

This clonotype was found once. At one of its ends the junction is not consistent with the germline gene, which may arise from a read error. The J gene is TRBJ1-1, the V gene TRBV5-1; D might be TRBD1 (5 bases). The CDR3 is 14 amino acids. Germline V gives CDR1 SGHRS, CDR2 YFSETQ. For the CDR3, the DNA is TGCGCCAGCAACTTGGACACCCTGAACACTGAAGCTTTCTTT. Its protein is CASNLDTLNTEAFF.

This clonotype has more than one count but fewer than ten. The V call is TRBV29-1, the J call TRBJ1-1; TRBD1 is a possible D gene (5 bases). Germline CDR1 is SQVTM and CDR2 is ANQGSEA. V lost 7 bases to trimming and J lost 1 base, with 10 bases between them. The CDR3 sequence is 12 residues long. CDR3 protein: CSAGTANTEAFF. The CDR3 region has the DNA TGCAGCGCCGGGACGGCGAACACTGAAGCTTTCTTT.